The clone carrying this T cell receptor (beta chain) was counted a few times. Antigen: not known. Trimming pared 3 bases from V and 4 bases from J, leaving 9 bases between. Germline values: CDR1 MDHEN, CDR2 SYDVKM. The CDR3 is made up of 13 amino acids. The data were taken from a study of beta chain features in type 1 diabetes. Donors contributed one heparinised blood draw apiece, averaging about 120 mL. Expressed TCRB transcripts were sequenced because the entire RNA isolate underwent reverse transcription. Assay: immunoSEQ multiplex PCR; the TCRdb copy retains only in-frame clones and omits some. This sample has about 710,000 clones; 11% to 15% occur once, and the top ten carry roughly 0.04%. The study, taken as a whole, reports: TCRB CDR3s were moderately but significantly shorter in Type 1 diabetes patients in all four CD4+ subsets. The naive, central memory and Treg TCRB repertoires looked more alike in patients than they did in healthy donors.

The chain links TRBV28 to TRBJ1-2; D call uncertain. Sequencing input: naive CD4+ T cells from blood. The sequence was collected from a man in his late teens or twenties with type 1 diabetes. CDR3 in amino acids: CASSFGQIYGYTF. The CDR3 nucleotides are TGTGCCAGCAGTTTTGGCCAGATCTATGGCTACACCTTC.